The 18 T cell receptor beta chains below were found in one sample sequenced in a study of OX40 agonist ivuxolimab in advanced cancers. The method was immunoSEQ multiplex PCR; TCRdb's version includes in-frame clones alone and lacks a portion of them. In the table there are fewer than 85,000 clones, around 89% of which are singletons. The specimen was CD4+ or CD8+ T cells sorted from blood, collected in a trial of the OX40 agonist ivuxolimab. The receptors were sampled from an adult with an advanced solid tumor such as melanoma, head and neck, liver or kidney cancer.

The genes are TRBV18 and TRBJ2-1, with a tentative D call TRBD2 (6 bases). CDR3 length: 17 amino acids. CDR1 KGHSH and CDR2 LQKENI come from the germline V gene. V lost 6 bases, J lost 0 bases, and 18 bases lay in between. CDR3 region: CASSRGNILASYNEQFF. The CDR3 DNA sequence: TGTGCCAGCTCGCGGGGCAATATACTAGCCTCCTACAATGAGCAGTTCTTC.

The CDR3 nucleotides read TGCGCCAGCAGCTTGTTCGCCGGGACAAAGAACACTGAAGCTTTCTTT. This gives the protein CASSLFAGTKNTEAFF. The chain has TRBV5-1 and TRBJ1-1; TRBD1 is a possible D gene (6 bases). The CDR3 is made up of 16 amino acids. Germline values: CDR1 SGHRS, CDR2 YFSETQ. V lost 1 base and J lost 1, with 14 bases in between.

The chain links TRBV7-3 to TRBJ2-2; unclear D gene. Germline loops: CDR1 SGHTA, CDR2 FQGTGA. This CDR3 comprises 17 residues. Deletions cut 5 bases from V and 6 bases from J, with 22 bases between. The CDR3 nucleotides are TGTGCCAGCAGCCGAGTCTCGGACCCTAGGAGAGCCGGGGAGCTGTTTTTT. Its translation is CASSRVSDPRRAGELFF.

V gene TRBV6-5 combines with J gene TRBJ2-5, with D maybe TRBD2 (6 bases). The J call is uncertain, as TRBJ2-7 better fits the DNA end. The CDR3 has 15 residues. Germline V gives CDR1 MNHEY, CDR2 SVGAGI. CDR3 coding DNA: TGTGCCAGCAGTCCGCCGGGACGGGGGACCTACGAGCAGTACTTC. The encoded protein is CASSPPGRGTYEQYF.

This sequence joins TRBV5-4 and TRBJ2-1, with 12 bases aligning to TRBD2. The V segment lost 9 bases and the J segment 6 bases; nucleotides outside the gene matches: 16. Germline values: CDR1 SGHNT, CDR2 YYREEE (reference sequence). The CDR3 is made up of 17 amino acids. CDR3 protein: CATRRRLAGVSGNEQFF. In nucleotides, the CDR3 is TGTGCCACCAGAAGGAGACTAGCGGGAGTCTCGGGCAATGAGCAGTTCTTC.

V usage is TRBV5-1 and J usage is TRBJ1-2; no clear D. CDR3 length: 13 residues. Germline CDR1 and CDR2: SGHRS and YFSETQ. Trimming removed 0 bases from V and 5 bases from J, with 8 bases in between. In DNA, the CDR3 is TGCGCCAGCAGCTTGGACGGAACGTATGGCTACACCTTC. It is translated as CASSLDGTYGYTF. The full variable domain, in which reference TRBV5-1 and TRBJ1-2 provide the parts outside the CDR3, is KAGVTQTPRYLIKTRGQQVTLSCSPISGHRSVSWYQQTPGQGLQFLFEYFSETQRNKGNFPGRFSGRQFSNSRSEMNVSTLELGDSALYLCASSLDGTYGYTFGSGTRLTVV.

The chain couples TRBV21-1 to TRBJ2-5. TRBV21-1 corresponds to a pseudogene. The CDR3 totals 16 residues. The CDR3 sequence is CASSPSSGTDQETQYF. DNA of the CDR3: TGTGCCAGCAGCCCTTCCAGCGGGACAGACCAAGAGACCCAGTACTTC.

The CDR3 reads CASSLGLSGEGRHNEQFF. CDR3 DNA sequence: TGTGCCAGCAGCTTAGGACTTAGCGGCGAGGGGAGGCACAATGAGCAGTTCTTC. The chain is built from TRBV11-2 and TRBJ2-1; TRBD2 is a possible D gene (6 bases). Per the germline V gene, CDR1 is SGHAT and CDR2 is FQNNGV. The CDR3 has 18 amino acids. With 1 base removed from V and 5 bases from J, the gap between germline ends came to 21 bases.

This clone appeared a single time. CDR3 in DNA: TGTGCCATCAGTTGGACTAGCGGGAGTTTCAATGAGCAGTTCTTC. The encoded protein is CAISWTSGSFNEQFF. V and J are TRBV10-3 and TRBJ2-1, with 13 bases lining up with TRBD2. The CDR3 totals 15 residues. Germline V gene data show CDR1 as ENHRY and CDR2 as SYGVKD. The V segment lost 5 bases and the J segment 6 bases; nucleotides outside the gene matches: 4.

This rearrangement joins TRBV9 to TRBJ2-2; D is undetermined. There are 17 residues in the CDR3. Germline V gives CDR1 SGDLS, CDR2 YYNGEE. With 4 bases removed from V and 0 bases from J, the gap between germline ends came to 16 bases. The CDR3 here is CASSSRPGSANTGELFF. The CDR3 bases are TGTGCCAGCAGCTCGCGGCCGGGCAGCGCGAACACCGGGGAGCTGTTTTTT.

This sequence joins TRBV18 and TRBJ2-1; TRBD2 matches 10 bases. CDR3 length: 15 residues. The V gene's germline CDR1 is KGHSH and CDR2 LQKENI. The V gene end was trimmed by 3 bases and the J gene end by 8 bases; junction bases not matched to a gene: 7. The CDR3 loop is CASSPGLAGAYEQFF. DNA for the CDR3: TGTGCCAGCTCACCCGGCCTAGCGGGAGCATATGAGCAGTTCTTC.

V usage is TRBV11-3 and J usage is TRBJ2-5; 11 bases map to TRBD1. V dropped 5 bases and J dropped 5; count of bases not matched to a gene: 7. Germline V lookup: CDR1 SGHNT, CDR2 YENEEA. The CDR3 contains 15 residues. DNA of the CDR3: TGTGCCAGCAGCCCGGGACAGGGGGGTCGGGAGACCCAGTACTTC. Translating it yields CASSPGQGGRETQYF.

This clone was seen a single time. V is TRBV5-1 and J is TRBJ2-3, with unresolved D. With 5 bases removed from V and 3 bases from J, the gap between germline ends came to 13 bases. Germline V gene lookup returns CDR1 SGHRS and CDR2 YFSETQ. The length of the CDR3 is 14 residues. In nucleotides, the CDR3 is TGCGCCAGCAGGGCGGTGCAGGCAACAGATACGCAGTATTTT. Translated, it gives CASRAVQATDTQYF.

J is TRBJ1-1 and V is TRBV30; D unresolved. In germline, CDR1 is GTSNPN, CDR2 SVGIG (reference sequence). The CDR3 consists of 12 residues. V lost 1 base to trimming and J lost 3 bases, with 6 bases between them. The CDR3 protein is CAWSASDTEAFF. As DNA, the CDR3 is TGTGCCTGGAGTGCTTCGGACACTGAAGCTTTCTTT. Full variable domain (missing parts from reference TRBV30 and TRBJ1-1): SQTIHQWPATLVQPVGSPLSLECTVEGTSNPNLYWYRQAAGRGLQLLFYSVGIGQISSEVPQNLSASRPQDRQFILSSKKLLLSDSGFYLCAWSASDTEAFFGQGTRLTVV.

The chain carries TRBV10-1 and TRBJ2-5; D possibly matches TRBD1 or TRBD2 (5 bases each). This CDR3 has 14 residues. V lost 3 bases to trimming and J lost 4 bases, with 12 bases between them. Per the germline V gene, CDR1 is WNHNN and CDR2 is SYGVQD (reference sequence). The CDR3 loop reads CASSDGTGGETQYF. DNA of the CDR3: TGCGCCAGCAGTGATGGGACCGGCGGAGAGACCCAGTACTTC.

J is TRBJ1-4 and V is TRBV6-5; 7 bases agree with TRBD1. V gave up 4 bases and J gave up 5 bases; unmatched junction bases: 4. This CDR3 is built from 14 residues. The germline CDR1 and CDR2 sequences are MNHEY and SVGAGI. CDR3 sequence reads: CASSWGQTNEKLFF. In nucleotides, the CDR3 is TGTGCCAGCAGTTGGGGACAGACAAATGAAAAACTGTTTTTT.

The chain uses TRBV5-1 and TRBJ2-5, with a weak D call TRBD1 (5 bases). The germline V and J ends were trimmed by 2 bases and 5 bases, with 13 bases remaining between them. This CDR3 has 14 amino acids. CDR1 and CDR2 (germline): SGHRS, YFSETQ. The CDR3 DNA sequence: TGCGCCAGCAGCTTAACAGGTCTTGGGGAGACCCAGTACTTC. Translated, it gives CASSLTGLGETQYF.

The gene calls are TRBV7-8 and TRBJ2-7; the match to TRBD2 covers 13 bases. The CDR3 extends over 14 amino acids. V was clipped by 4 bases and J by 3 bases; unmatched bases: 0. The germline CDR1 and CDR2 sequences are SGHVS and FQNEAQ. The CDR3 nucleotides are TGTGCCAGCAGCTGGACTAGCGGGAGCTACGAGCAGTACTTC. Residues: CASSWTSGSYEQYF.